Below, one T cell receptor beta chain is given with its context. The sample originates from a study of pediatric ulcerative colitis. Each sample received Survey-level depth of up to 500,000 reads. Method: immunoSEQ multiplex PCR; TCRdb's copy keeps in-frame clones and lacks some. The sample lists tens of thousands of clones, about 80% occurring once. Germline V gives CDR1 SGHNT, CDR2 YYREEE (reference sequence). CDR3 length equals 14 residues. Trimming pared 2 bases from V and 3 bases from J, leaving 11 bases between. During colonoscopy, one to two rectal pinch biopsies were collected. V is TRBV5-4 and J is TRBJ2-5; D not resolved. This TCR was recovered from a boy between 5 and 17 years old with moderate ulcerative colitis. Input material: gut tissue. CDR3 nucleotides: TGTGCCAGCAGCTTTGACGCAAGTAAAGAGACCCAGTACTTC. Protein product: CASSFDASKETQYF. The entire variable domain, with the rest obtained from reference TRBV5-4 and TRBJ2-5, is as follows: ETGVTQSPTHLIKTRGQQVTLRCSSQSGHNTVSWYQQALGQGPQFIFQYYREEENGRGNFPPRFSGLQFPNYSSELNVNALELDDSALYLCASSFDASKETQYFGPGTRLLVL.